This T cell receptor (beta chain) derives from a study of blood T cell repertoires in COVID-19. Cohorts were assigned according to the clinical history that participants reported. The table lists this clone with a few counts. Trimming at V came to 7 bases and at J to 7 bases, leaving 5 bases not matched to a gene. The germline V gene encodes CDR1 SGHDT and CDR2 YYEEEE. The CDR3 consists of 12 residues. Profiled with immunoSEQ multiplex PCR; TCRdb holds only in-frame clones, not every one. The sample has around 150,000 clones, 65% to 85% seen once. The sample comprised PBMCs or T cells enriched from blood (not recorded which). This TCR was recovered from a man between 70 and 80 years old who had been exposed to COVID-19. The rearrangement uses TRBV5-6 and TRBJ2-7; 10 bases line up with TRBD1. The CDR3 protein is CASGTGAVEQYF. CDR3 bases: TGTGCCAGCGGGACAGGGGCCGTAGAGCAGTACTTC.